The sample holds many counts of the clone carrying this TCR beta chain. The antigen is undetermined. CDR1 and CDR2 from the germline V gene are SGHAT and FQNNGV. This CDR3 has 16 amino acids. Trimming cost V 5 bases and J 0 bases, with 15 bases left between them. TCRbeta library preparation incorporated unique molecular identifiers. MiXCR, applied by TCRdb to the PCR reads, yields one record per CDR3 protein. The sample has under 300,000 distinct CDR3 sequences, around a tenth seen once. The data are from a study of T-cell reconstitution after alpha-beta-depleted transplantation in children. Study-wide results and limits: The origin of high day-60 TCRbeta diversity in some patients lay in surviving recipient T cells and thymic progenitors. A year had passed since transplant, and T-cell counts and diversity by then came mostly from newly produced T cells. Expanded graft clones, several hundred of them, were reportedly the source of alpha-beta T cells about two months after transplant.

The chain links TRBV11-2 to TRBJ2-3; TRBD1 or TRBD2 may be the D gene (5 bases each). This specimen was peripheral blood, taken 180 days after TCRalphabeta/CD19-depleted stem cell transplant. The sequence was obtained from a male patient between 2 and 15 years old who had a stem cell transplant for chronic granulomatous disease, so the T cells may come from the graft donor. In nucleotides, the CDR3 is TGTGCCAGCAGCCCCTTTTGGGGACCTAGCACAGATACGCAGTATTTT. It translates to CASSPFWGPSTDTQYF.